The 31 T cell receptor beta chains below were found in one sample sequenced in a study of T cell responses to AZD1222 COVID-19 vaccine. Using immunoSEQ multiplex PCR, the repertoire was profiled, and TCRdb retains in-frame clones only, with some absent. This table has 83,000 or so clones, around 87% appearing once. The source material was peripheral blood, sampled on day 0 of MenACWY control vaccination. These receptors all stem from an adult in good health.

The chain employs TRBV12-3 or TRBV12-4 and TRBJ2-1, with D uncertain. The V end lost 3 bases, the J end lost 15 bases, and 9 bases lay between the germline ends. This CDR3 comprises 10 residues. CDR3 region: CASSFSGLFF. As DNA, the CDR3 is TGTGCCAGCAGTTTTTCCGGTCTGTTCTTC.

The J gene is TRBJ1-1, the V gene TRBV28, with D perhaps TRBD1 (6 bases). The V and J ends lost 5 bases and 1 base respectively, with 11 bases between them. CDR1 MDHEN and CDR2 SYDVKM come from the germline V gene. This CDR3 spans 14 amino acids. In DNA, the CDR3 is TGTGCCAGCAGTCCAGGACAGCGGAACACTGAAGCTTTCTTT. It codes for CASSPGQRNTEAFF.

The CDR3 loop reads CASSTLRQGWVHYGYTF. CDR3 DNA: TGTGCCAGTAGTACGCTCCGCCAGGGTTGGGTACACTATGGCTACACCTTC. V gene TRBV19 combines with J gene TRBJ1-2; D perhaps matches TRBD1 (5 bases). Per germline, CDR1 LNHDA and CDR2 SQIVND (reference sequence). Trimming cost V 4 bases and J 3 bases, with 21 bases left between them. This CDR3 has 17 residues.

CDR3 region: CASMASLTDTQYF. The DNA for the CDR3 is TGCGCCAGCATGGCCAGCCTCACAGATACGCAGTATTTT. The rearrangement links TRBV5-1 to TRBJ2-3; D not certain. This CDR3 has 13 amino acids. The germline V and J ends were trimmed by 6 bases and 2 bases, with 10 bases remaining between them. The germline V gene has CDR1 SGHRS and CDR2 YFSETQ. The full variable domain, its missing parts supplied by reference TRBV5-1 and TRBJ2-3, is KAGVTQTPRYLIKTRGQQVTLSCSPISGHRSVSWYQQTPGQGLQFLFEYFSETQRNKGNFPGRFSGRQFSNSRSEMNVSTLELGDSALYLCASMASLTDTQYFGPGTRLTVL.

This clone showed up just a few times. This chain joins TRBV10-3 and TRBJ2-7; 8 nucleotides agree with TRBD2. V was pared by 6 bases and J by 6 bases, with 10 bases of the junction left unmatched. The CDR3 totals 14 residues. Germline CDR1 reads ENHRY; CDR2 reads SYGVKD. Here the CDR3 reads CAIRPGTRGGEQYF. CDR3 DNA sequence: TGTGCCATCAGGCCCGGGACTAGGGGTGGCGAGCAGTACTTC.

A single count supports this clone. CDR3 in amino acids: CASSLRGGQTIDNGYTF. DNA of the CDR3: TGTGCCAGCAGTTTGAGGGGAGGGCAAACGATTGATAATGGCTACACCTTC. The rearrangement joins TRBV28 to TRBJ1-2, with a possible D match to TRBD1 (5 bases). V was cut by 3 bases and J by 6 bases, with 23 bases left in between. Germline CDR1 reads MDHEN; CDR2 reads SYDVKM. The CDR3 has 17 amino acids.

The chain has TRBV7-9 and TRBJ2-7; 7 bases are shared with TRBD2. Germline values: CDR1 SEHNR, CDR2 FQNEAQ (reference sequence). The CDR3 runs to 15 residues. The ends lost 3 bases at V and 2 bases at J; junction bases unmatched: 7. The CDR3 DNA follows: TGTGCCAGCAGCTTGGGTCTAGCGGATCCCTACGAGCAGTACTTC. This encodes CASSLGLADPYEQYF. Full variable domain (rest looked up from reference TRBV7-9 and TRBJ2-7): DTGVSQNPRHKITKRGQNVTFRCDPISEHNRLYWYRQTLGQGPEFLTYFQNEAQLEKSRLLSDRFSAERPKGSFSTLEIQRTEQGDSAMYLCASSLGLADPYEQYFGPGTRLTVT.

V and J are TRBV29-1 and TRBJ2-5; a weak D match, TRBD1 (6 bases). Trimming took 7 bases from V and 4 from J, leaving 16 bases between them. The CDR3 runs to 13 residues. Germline CDR1 reads SQVTM; CDR2 reads ANQGSEA. The CDR3 here is CSASQGGRETQYF. CDR3 nucleotide sequence: TGCAGCGCCTCACAGGGTGGCCGAGAGACCCAGTACTTC.

This clone is a singleton in its sample. The CDR3 DNA sequence: TGCGCCAGCAGCTTCTCCAAGGGGGGAGCGGACACAGATACGCAGTATTTT. It codes for CASSFSKGGADTDTQYF. This chain links TRBV5-1 with TRBJ2-3; possibly TRBD1 or TRBD2 for D (6 bases each). V gave up 2 bases and J gave up 2 bases, with 18 bases separating them. Germline V lookup: CDR1 SGHRS, CDR2 YFSETQ. The CDR3 covers 17 residues.

The chain couples TRBV4-3 to TRBJ2-3; no clear D gene. V lost 1 base and J 4 bases, leaving 12 bases between the germline ends. Germline CDR1 and CDR2: LGHNA and YSLEER. This CDR3 is built from 15 residues. The CDR3 DNA follows: TGCGCCAGCAGCCAAGCCCAGGCTCGGCCAGATACGCAGTATTTT. Translation: CASSQAQARPDTQYF.

The chain has TRBV4-3 and TRBJ1-2; possible D gene TRBD1, 6 bases. The CDR3 has 17 residues. Between the trimmed V and J ends, which lost 4 bases and 7 bases, there was a span of 25 bases. Germline V gene sequence: CDR1 LGHNA, CDR2 YSLEER. The CDR3 DNA reads TGCGCCAGCAGCCCTACCCCAAGGCGAGGGGGGCGAATTGGCTACACCTTC. Encoded protein: CASSPTPRRGGRIGYTF.

This chain links TRBV20-1 with TRBJ2-1; D remains unclear. In germline, CDR1 is DFQATT, CDR2 SNEGSKA (reference sequence). V lost 3 bases and J lost 4, with 13 bases in between. The CDR3 runs 14 residues. DNA of the CDR3: TGCAGTGCTAGTAAGCACTATAAATACAATGAGCAGTTCTTC. Protein product: CSASKHYKYNEQFF.

The chain uses TRBV7-8 and TRBJ2-7; tentative D call: TRBD2 (5 bases). This CDR3 contains 16 residues. The germline V gene encodes CDR1 SGHVS and CDR2 FQNEAQ. Trimming removed 3 bases from V and 4 bases from J, with 19 bases in between. The chain's CDR3 is CASSFGMVREGYEQYF. In DNA, the CDR3 is TGTGCCAGCAGCTTCGGGATGGTTCGAGAGGGATACGAGCAGTACTTC.

The chain employs TRBV3-1 (or the pseudogene TRBV3-2) and TRBJ2-3; the match to TRBD1 covers 9 bases. The V gene's germline CDR1 is LGHDT and CDR2 YNNKEL (reference sequence). V lost 2 bases, J lost 6 bases, and 6 bases stayed unmatched. This CDR3 is built from 15 residues. In nucleotides, the CDR3 is TGTGCCAGCAGCCAACGAGGGACAGGGTTGGATACGCAGTATTTT. Its protein product is CASSQRGTGLDTQYF.

This clone was counted once. The chain joins TRBV6-4 to TRBJ1-2, with D perhaps TRBD1 (5 bases). The V gene's germline CDR1 is MRHNA and CDR2 SNTAGT. The CDR3 consists of 16 residues. Between the trimmed V and J ends, which lost 6 bases and 3 bases, there was a span of 20 bases. This CDR3 is CASSPGRSRSDYGYTF. Here the CDR3 DNA reads TGTGCCAGCAGCCCAGGGCGATCCCGGTCGGACTATGGCTACACCTTC.

The V gene is TRBV24-1, the J gene TRBJ2-2, with D tentatively TRBD1 (6 bases). This CDR3 has 14 residues. CDR1 is KGHDR, CDR2 SFDVKD, per germline. The V gene lost 6 bases and the J gene lost 3 bases, with 10 bases spanning the gap. The CDR3 bases are TGTGCCACCAGTCGAGGACAGCACACCGGGGAGCTGTTTTTT. Residues: CATSRGQHTGELFF.

The genes are TRBV28 and TRBJ2-3; D not resolved. V lost 3 bases and J lost 4, with 8 bases in between. This CDR3 has 13 residues. CDR1 and CDR2 from the germline V gene are MDHEN and SYDVKM. Written as DNA, the CDR3 is TGTGCCAGCAGTTTCCAGCTAGCAGATACGCAGTATTTT. It yields the protein CASSFQLADTQYF.

V gene TRBV19 combines with J gene TRBJ2-7; tentative D call: TRBD2 (6 bases). Trimming stripped 3 bases from V and 2 bases from J, with 14 bases between. This CDR3 is built from 15 residues. The germline V gene has CDR1 LNHDA and CDR2 SQIVND (reference sequence). The CDR3 reads CASSINGGVTYEQYF. CDR3 nucleotide sequence: TGTGCCAGTAGTATTAACGGGGGAGTCACCTACGAGCAGTACTTC.

This clone came up once. The V gene is TRBV12-3 or TRBV12-4, the J gene TRBJ2-7; D remains unclear. This CDR3 region has 13 residues. V was clipped by 6 bases and J by 2 bases, with 11 bases between them. The chain's CDR3 is CASSRHSPYEQYF. In DNA form, the CDR3 reads TGTGCCAGCAGCCGGCACTCCCCCTACGAGCAGTACTTC.

This chain joins TRBV15 and TRBJ2-3; D not certain. The V end was cut by 5 bases, the J end by 2 bases, with 11 bases between. The CDR3 runs to 14 residues. Germline-derived CDR1 and CDR2 are LNHNV and YYDKDF (reference sequence). This CDR3 is CATSPRPDTDTQYF. The CDR3 coding sequence is TGTGCCACCAGCCCCCGACCAGACACAGATACGCAGTATTTT.

V usage is TRBV5-8 and J usage is TRBJ1-2; 8 bases line up with TRBD1. With V trimmed by 4 bases and J by 4 bases, 3 bases remained unmatched. Germline CDR1 is SGHTS and CDR2 is YDEGEE. The CDR3 runs to 13 residues. The CDR3 bases are TGTGCCAGCAGCGGGGACAGGTTCTATGGCTACACCTTC. Translating gives CASSGDRFYGYTF.

The chain is built from TRBV19 and TRBJ2-1, with 10 bases lining up with TRBD1. J was trimmed by 9 bases and V by 5 bases; bases with no gene match: 16. The CDR3 is 17 amino acids. Germline V gives CDR1 LNHDA, CDR2 SQIVND (reference sequence). CDR3 nucleotide sequence: TGTGCCAGTAGTGCATACACGGGACAGGGGTACCGAACTGAGCAGTTCTTC. Protein sequence: CASSAYTGQGYRTEQFF.

The chain is built from TRBV5-1 and TRBJ1-6; 8 positions match TRBD1. This CDR3 spans 16 amino acids. Germline CDR1 is SGHRS and CDR2 is YFSETQ. Losses at the gene ends were 1 base for V and 7 bases for J; bases not matched to a gene: 7. CDR3 protein: CASSLRTGSSNSPLHF. For the CDR3, the DNA is TGCGCCAGCAGCTTGCGGACAGGGAGTAGCAATTCACCCCTCCACTTT.

The chain recombines TRBV29-1 with TRBJ2-1; 9 nucleotides match TRBD2. V dropped 3 bases and J dropped 6; count of bases not matched to a gene: 6. The CDR3 length is 14 residues. Germline CDR1 and CDR2: SQVTM and ANQGSEA. This CDR3 reads CSVDTSSGTNEQFF. The CDR3 region has the DNA TGCAGCGTTGATACGTCTAGCGGGACCAATGAGCAGTTCTTC.

This sequence joins TRBV9 and TRBJ1-1; tentative D call: TRBD1 (5 bases). V lost 0 bases to trimming and J lost 10 bases, with 13 bases between them. Germline-derived CDR1 and CDR2 are SGDLS and YYNGEE. The CDR3 sequence is 13 residues long. The chain's CDR3 is CASSVDGGNPAFF. In nucleotides, the CDR3 is TGTGCCAGCAGCGTAGACGGGGGGAACCCAGCTTTCTTT.

V gene TRBV2 combines with J gene TRBJ1-2, with D uncertain. Germline V lookup: CDR1 SNHLY, CDR2 FYNNEI. The CDR3 spans 14 residues. V was cut by 3 bases and J by 1 base, with 9 bases left in between. The CDR3 region is CASSDKAVNYGYTF. The CDR3 DNA follows: TGTGCCAGCAGTGATAAGGCAGTTAACTATGGCTACACCTTC.

The rearrangement joins TRBV10-2 to TRBJ1-1; tentatively, D is TRBD1 (6 bases). CDR3 size: 12 residues. Between the trimmed V and J ends, which lost 8 bases and 6 bases, there was a span of 13 bases. Germline V lookup: CDR1 WSHSY, CDR2 SAAADI. CDR3 nucleotide sequence: TGCGCCAGCCGGTACAGGGCAGCTGAAGCTTTCTTT. Translating gives CASRYRAAEAFF.

The rearrangement links TRBV14 to TRBJ1-4, with a tentative D call TRBD1 (6 bases). The germline V and J ends were trimmed by 3 bases and 4 bases, with 12 bases remaining between them. CDR1 SGHDN and CDR2 FVKESK come from the germline V gene. The CDR3 extends over 15 amino acids. The CDR3 region is CASSHGTHLNEKLFF. The CDR3 DNA follows: TGTGCCAGCAGCCATGGGACACATCTTAATGAAAAACTGTTTTTT.

V is TRBV10-3 and J is TRBJ2-1, with TRBD2 matching 10 bases. CDR1 and CDR2 from the germline V gene are ENHRY and SYGVKD. The CDR3 sequence is 17 residues long. The J segment lost 6 bases and the V segment lost 4 bases, leaving 12 bases of the junction unmatched. This chain's CDR3 is CAISAHLLAGNPNEQFF. CDR3 DNA: TGTGCCATCAGTGCCCACCTACTAGCGGGAAACCCCAATGAGCAGTTCTTC.

This sequence joins TRBV6-5 and TRBJ1-2; D perhaps matches TRBD1 (5 bases). Between the trimmed V and J ends, which lost 2 bases and 9 bases, there was a span of 13 bases. CDR1 is MNHEY and CDR2 is SVGAGI in the germline V gene. The CDR3 length is 13 residues. CDR3 in amino acids: CASSYDGGRSYTF. The DNA of the CDR3 is TGTGCCAGCAGTTACGATGGGGGTAGGAGCTACACCTTC.

The genes are TRBV7-2 and TRBJ1-2; D is possibly TRBD1 (6 bases). The CDR3 is 13 residues long. The V end lost 4 bases, the J end lost 8 bases, and 14 bases lay between the germline ends. Germline V CDR1 and CDR2: SGHTA, FQGNSA. CDR3 DNA: TGTGCCAGCAGCTCCGCGGGACAAGGCGGCTACACCTTC. It translates to CASSSAGQGGYTF. The variable domain in full, with the rest retrieved from reference TRBV7-2 and TRBJ1-2, is GAGVSQSPSNKVTEKGKDVELRCDPISGHTALYWYRQSLGQGLEFLIYFQGNSAPDKSGLPSDRFSAERTGGSVSTLTIQRTQQEDSAVYLCASSSAGQGGYTFGSGTRLTVV.